These 21 T cell receptor beta chains were all obtained from the same sample, sequenced in a study of T cell repertoires in cytomegalovirus infection (dated by TCRdb to about 2019). The reads were generated on an Illumina HiSeq 1500. TCRdb cleaned the public reads at Q25 with fastp, built clones with MiXCR and kept in-frame beta chains. CDR3 protein duplicates are merged, each entry listing the most common genes and DNA. The sample includes roughly 500,000 distinct CDR3 sequences, with approximately 16% observed a single time. The top ten clonotypes cover 24% of the sample. The specimen sequenced was CD8+ T cells from PBMCs. The receptor set was obtained from a human donor in good health (CMV status not recorded). Some clones in this sample may be carry-over from other donors' samples.

This clonotype has a count of ten or more. The V gene is TRBV7-9, the J gene TRBJ1-4; D is undetermined. The CDR3 extends over 11 amino acids. V was cut by 5 bases and J by 5 bases, with 3 bases left in between. CDR1 is SEHNR and CDR2 is FQNEAQ in the germline V gene (reference sequence). The CDR3 loop reads CASSTNEKLFF. CDR3 coding DNA: TGTGCCAGCAGCACCAATGAAAAACTGTTTTTT.

This clonotype was counted between two and nine times. The V and J genes are TRBV3-1 and TRBJ2-1, with TRBD2 matching over 8 bases. This CDR3 is built from 18 residues. Per the germline V gene, CDR1 is LGHDT and CDR2 is YNNKEL (reference sequence). V lost 0 bases to trimming and J lost 4 bases; unmatched junction nucleotides: 11. CDR3 in amino acids: CASSQDQGSGSWYNEQFF. The CDR3, as DNA: TGTGCCAGCAGCCAAGATCAGGGGAGCGGGAGTTGGTACAATGAGCAGTTCTTC.

The J gene is TRBJ1-2, the V gene TRBV9; D might be TRBD1 (5 bases). Deletions cut 2 bases from V and 8 bases from J, with 10 bases between. This CDR3 has 12 residues. Germline loops: CDR1 SGDLS, CDR2 YYNGEE. The CDR3 loop is CASSVGGAGYTF. The CDR3 DNA reads TGTGCCAGCAGCGTTGGGGGAGCCGGCTACACCTTC.

This chain joins TRBV2 and TRBJ1-5; TRBD1 is a possible D gene (5 bases). V gave up 4 bases and J gave up 0 bases, with 19 bases separating them. The germline V gene encodes CDR1 SNHLY and CDR2 FYNNEI. The CDR3 totals 18 residues. CDR3 DNA sequence: TGTGCCAGCAGTGTGCTGGACAACGTCCCTCATAGCAATCAGCCCCAGCATTTT. It specifies CASSVLDNVPHSNQPQHF.

The chain carries TRBV28 and TRBJ1-2; no definite D call. The CDR3 runs to 12 residues. Germline lookup yields CDR1 MDHEN and CDR2 SYDVKM. V was clipped by 8 bases and J by 7 bases, with 14 bases between them. In nucleotides, the CDR3 is TGTGCCAGCCGTTCCCCCCGGACTGGCTACACCTTC. This encodes CASRSPRTGYTF.

This clonotype was counted between two and nine times. The chain is built from TRBV7-4 and TRBJ1-1, with 8 bases that match TRBD1. The CDR3 has 11 residues. Germline-derived CDR1 and CDR2 are SGHVT and SQSDAQ. After removal of 5 bases from V and 10 bases from J, the junction contained 3 bases not matched to a gene. CDR3 in amino acids: CASSPDRGAFF. The CDR3 nucleotides read TGTGCCAGCAGCCCCGACAGGGGAGCTTTCTTT.

This clonotype was recorded a few times. The chain uses TRBV4-2 and TRBJ2-7; D could derive from TRBD1 or TRBD2 (7 bases each). Trimming cost V 3 bases and J 3 bases, with 18 bases left between them. CDR3 size: 16 residues. The germline V gene encodes CDR1 LGHNA and CDR2 YNFKEQ. As DNA, the CDR3 is TGTGCCAGCAGCCAGACGGGAGGAGGGGGCGGCTACGAGCAGTACTTC. It encodes CASSQTGGGGGYEQYF.

This clonotype was detected ten times or more. The chain carries TRBV11-2 and TRBJ2-1; 15 bases agree with TRBD2. CDR1 is SGHAT and CDR2 is FQNNGV in the germline V gene. The ends lost 6 bases at V and 2 bases at J; junction bases unmatched: 5. The CDR3 consists of 17 residues. The CDR3 sequence: CASRRGLAGGAYNEQFF. The CDR3 DNA reads as TGTGCCAGCAGGAGGGGACTAGCGGGGGGTGCCTACAATGAGCAGTTCTTC.

The chain recombines TRBV15 with TRBJ1-6; D is perhaps TRBD1 (5 bases). Germline V lookup: CDR1 LNHNV, CDR2 YYDKDF (reference sequence). V was cut by 0 bases and J by 6 bases, with 9 bases left in between. The CDR3 spans 15 residues. The CDR3 here is CATSRDGGVNSPLHF. CDR3 bases: TGTGCCACCAGCAGAGATGGGGGAGTTAATTCACCCCTCCACTTT.

CDR3 region: CASSEGGSLTHNQPQHF. CDR3 in DNA: TGTGCCAGCAGTGAAGGGGGCAGCCTTACGCACAATCAGCCCCAGCATTTT. The rearrangement joins TRBV6-1 to TRBJ1-5, with D maybe TRBD1 (5 bases). The ends were cut back, 1 base at V and 3 bases at J, with 16 bases in the middle. Germline lookup yields CDR1 MNHNS and CDR2 SASEGT. The CDR3 covers 17 residues.

This clonotype has a count of ten or more. The chain combines TRBV12-5 with TRBJ1-1; TRBD1 might be the D (5 bases). The CDR3 extends over 13 amino acids. CDR1 and CDR2 (germline): LGHNT, FRNRAP. V lost 5 bases and J 1 base, leaving 8 bases between the germline ends. The CDR3: CASGKTANTEAFF. The CDR3 nucleotides are TGTGCTAGTGGTAAGACAGCGAACACTGAAGCTTTCTTT.

This clonotype was seen only a few times. The chain is built from TRBV20-1 and TRBJ1-1; no firm D call. Germline V lookup: CDR1 DFQATT, CDR2 SNEGSKA (reference sequence). V was cut by 6 bases and J by 4 bases, with 21 bases left in between. CDR3 length: 15 residues. CDR3 DNA sequence: TGCAGTGCCCTCAGGCGGGAAGTTCTTGTCACTGAAGCTTTCTTT. Translation gives CSALRREVLVTEAFF.

This clonotype came up a few times. The V call is TRBV27, the J call TRBJ2-1, with 7 bases fitting TRBD2. Trimming cost V 6 bases and J 9 bases; bases outside gene matches: 5. Germline-derived CDR1 and CDR2 are MNHEY and SMNVEV (reference sequence). CDR3 size: 12 residues. The CDR3 nucleotides are TGTGCCAGCAGCCCTGGGACTATTGAGCAGTTCTTC. The encoded protein is CASSPGTIEQFF.

This clonotype has ten or more counts. This rearrangement joins TRBV12-5 to TRBJ1-1; D possibly corresponds to TRBD1 (6 bases). CDR3 size: 13 residues. Germline assignment: CDR1 LGHNT and CDR2 FRNRAP. Trimming took 6 bases from V and 0 from J, leaving 8 bases between them. The CDR3 region has the DNA TGTGCTAGTGGGGGGGGGCTGAACACTGAAGCTTTCTTT. It yields the protein CASGGGLNTEAFF. The whole variable domain, filled in from reference TRBV12-5 and TRBJ1-1, reads DARVTQTPRHKVTEMGQEVTMRCQPILGHNTVFWYRQTMMQGLELLAYFRNRAPLDDSGMPKDRFSAEMPDATLATLKIQPSEPRDSAVYFCASGGGLNTEAFFGQGTRLTVV.

For this clonotype: At one boundary the junction diverges from the germline segment, which might be a read error. The J gene is TRBJ2-1, the V gene TRBV11-3; no reliable D call. Germline assignment: CDR1 SGHNT and CDR2 YENEEA. This CDR3 comprises 14 residues. The chain's CDR3 is CASSLVGIYNEQFF. CDR3 nucleotide sequence: TGTGCTAGCAGCTTAGTGGGCATTTACAATGAGCAGTTCTTC.

This chain links TRBV13 with TRBJ2-5, with 7 bases lining up with TRBD2. J gave up 3 bases and V 4 bases, and 11 bases lay outside the gene matches. The germline CDR1 and CDR2 sequences are PRHDT and FYEKMQ (reference sequence). The CDR3 loop spans 16 amino acids. CDR3 amino acids: CASSSSGASGKETQYF. The CDR3 DNA follows: TGTGCCAGCAGCTCCTCCGGAGCTAGCGGCAAAGAGACCCAGTACTTC.

This rearrangement joins TRBV4-1 to TRBJ2-3; 7 nucleotides align to TRBD1. V shed 0 bases and J 4 bases; nucleotides not matched to a gene: 4. The CDR3 covers 15 residues. Germline V lookup: CDR1 MGHRA, CDR2 YSYEKL. The CDR3 loop is CASSQETGKSDTQYF. In DNA, the CDR3 is TGCGCCAGCAGCCAAGAGACAGGGAAATCAGATACGCAGTATTTT.

This clonotype has just one count. V is TRBV5-6 and J is TRBJ1-2; TRBD1 is a possible D gene (6 bases). V lost 6 bases, J lost 4 bases, and 16 bases lay in between. Germline V lookup: CDR1 SGHDT, CDR2 YYEEEE. The CDR3 length is 14 residues. CDR3 DNA: TGTGCCAGCACCATGGGCGGGGGGGCCTATGGCTACACCTTC. It yields the protein CASTMGGGAYGYTF.

Many counts were recorded for this clonotype. V is TRBV28 and J is TRBJ2-1; 7 bases fit TRBD2. The CDR3 is 14 amino acids. V gave up 5 bases and J gave up 8 bases; unmatched junction bases: 9. Germline V lookup: CDR1 MDHEN, CDR2 SYDVKM. The DNA of the CDR3 is TGTGCCAGCAGTCTAAACGCCCTAGCGGATGAGCAGTTCTTC. It is translated as CASSLNALADEQFF.

There are a few counts of this clonotype. V usage is TRBV11-2 and J usage is TRBJ1-4, with D uncertain. The CDR3 is 15 amino acids. The V gene's germline CDR1 is SGHAT and CDR2 FQNNGV. The ends were cut back, 0 bases at V and 7 bases at J, with 12 bases in the middle. CDR3 bases: TGTGCCAGCAGCTTAGATCGACGGCCGGGTGAAAAACTGTTTTTT. It specifies CASSLDRRPGEKLFF. Using reference TRBV11-2 and TRBJ1-4 for the parts outside the CDR3, the full variable domain is EAGVAQSPRYKIIEKRQSVAFWCNPISGHATLYWYQQILGQGPKLLIQFQNNGVVDDSQLPKDRFSAERLKGVDSTLKIQPAKLEDSAVYLCASSLDRRPGEKLFFGSGTQLSVL.

This clonotype showed up just a few times. The chain combines TRBV7-9 with TRBJ1-2; 7 bases align to TRBD1. This CDR3 contains 13 residues. CDR1 and CDR2 (germline): SEHNR, FQNEAQ (reference sequence). The V gene end was trimmed by 5 bases and the J gene end by 5 bases; junction bases not matched to a gene: 5. CDR3 loop: CASSAGTEYGYTF. DNA for the CDR3: TGTGCCAGCAGCGCAGGGACAGAGTATGGCTACACCTTC.